This is a list of T cell receptor beta chains from one sample in a study of blood T cells in healthy people across ages. TCRdb redid the calling of the 5' RACE reads with MiXCR, one entry per CDR3 protein. The table lists about 640,000 distinct CDR3 sequences, 58% of them singletons. What was sequenced was blood. The origin of the receptors is a man in his 60s in good health. Each CDR3 is given with its conserved first and last residue. The D gene is left open where the match is weak. Clone size is not always given. Where it is, it says once, few, many or a class for expanded clones.

clone size,J gene,V gene,D gene,CDR3 protein,CDR3 DNA
few,TRBJ2-5,TRBV7-2,TRBD2,CASRPRLAGGVGETQYF,TGTGCCAGCAGACCTCGACTAGCGGGGGGGGTAGGGGAGACCCAGTACTTC
NA,TRBJ1-1,TRBV2,NA,CASTPTWEGTTEAFF,TGTGCCAGCACCCCTACCTGGGAGGGGACCACTGAAGCTTTCTTT
NA,TRBJ1-2,TRBV12-3/TRBV12-4,TRBD1,CASSFSTGGFNYGYTF,TGTGCCAGCAGTTTCTCCACAGGGGGCTTCAACTATGGCTACACCTTC
NA,TRBJ2-5,TRBV24-1,TRBD2,CATSSAGGRETQYF,TGTGCCACCAGTTCAGCGGGGGGTAGAGAGACCCAGTACTTC
few,TRBJ2-7,TRBV4-2,NA,CASSQGQGGEQYF,TGTGCCAGCAGCCAAGGTCAGGGTGGCGAGCAGTACTTC
NA,TRBJ1-1,TRBV20-1,NA,CSARVVGGYTEAFF,TGCAGTGCTAGAGTTGTCGGGGGCTACACTGAAGCTTTCTTT
NA,TRBJ1-5,TRBV6-1,NA,CASRTPPTGPQHF,TGTGCCAGCAGGACCCCACCTACGGGGCCCCAGCATTTT
few,TRBJ1-6,TRBV20-1,NA,CSAGTGGAYSPLHF,TGCAGTGCTGGTACGGGGGGGGCGTATTCACCCCTCCACTTT
NA,TRBJ1-1,TRBV5-1,TRBD1,CASSSSTTGMNTEAFF,TGCGCCAGCAGCTCGAGTACGACAGGGATGAACACTGAAGCTTTCTTT
once,TRBJ2-7,TRBV20-1,NA,CSVPREESSYEQYF,TGCAGTGTCCCTCGGGAAGAAAGCTCCTACGAGCAGTACTTC
NA,TRBJ2-1,TRBV5-6,TRBD2,CASSRLNGGLAGDHNEQFF,TGTGCCAGCAGCCGCCTGAACGGGGGACTAGCGGGGGATCACAATGAGCAGTTCTTC
NA,TRBJ2-1,TRBV29-1,NA,CSVPGRTGSYNEQFF,TGCAGCGTTCCCGGGAGGACAGGCTCCTACAATGAGCAGTTCTTC
once,TRBJ2-2,TRBV10-3,TRBD1,CAINGQGENTGELFF,TGTGCCATCAACGGACAGGGGGAGAACACCGGGGAGCTGTTTTTT
NA,TRBJ2-7,TRBV7-2,NA,CASSPTGNAVEQYF,TGTGCCAGCAGCCCCACAGGGAACGCTGTCGAGCAGTACTTC
NA,TRBJ2-5,TRBV27,TRBD2,CASSSLTSGGSEQYF,TGTGCCAGCAGTTCCCTTACTAGCGGGGGAAGTGAGCAGTACTTC
NA,TRBJ2-1,TRBV5-1,NA,CASSLGARGPTNEQFF,TGCGCCAGCAGCTTGGGTGCTCGGGGGCCTACAAATGAGCAGTTCTTC
once,TRBJ2-1,TRBV6-6,TRBD2,CASSFPSGVGEQFF,TGTGCCAGCAGTTTCCCTAGCGGGGTTGGTGAGCAGTTCTTC
NA,TRBJ2-5,TRBV2,NA,CASSGTQVRNEQYF,TGTGCCAGCAGTGGGACACAGGTCCGCAATGAGCAGTACTTC
NA,TRBJ2-5,TRBV7-2,NA,CASSSSSARETQYF,TGTGCCAGCAGCTCCTCTTCGGCAAGGGAGACCCAGTACTTC
NA,TRBJ1-1,TRBV11-1,NA,CASSPGLARPGGIVGAFF,TGTGCCAGCAGCCCGGGACTCGCGCGGCCCGGGGGGATTGTCGGAGCTTTCTTT
few,TRBJ1-2,TRBV6-5,TRBD1,CASSQYQGAYGYTF,TGTGCCAGCAGCCAGTATCAGGGGGCCTATGGCTACACCTTC
NA,TRBJ2-1,TRBV2,TRBD2,CAGGAGTSTYNEQFF,TGTGCCGGGGGCGCCGGGACTAGTACTTACAATGAGCAGTTCTTC
NA,TRBJ2-7,TRBV7-2,TRBD2,CASCLRTSAVAHYEQYF,TGTGCCAGCTGCTTACGGACTAGCGCGGTGGCTCACTACGAGCAGTACTTC
NA,TRBJ2-3,TRBV12-3/TRBV12-4,TRBD2,CASSLYNGGDGTDTQYF,TGTGCCAGCAGTCTATATAACGGGGGGGATGGCACAGATACGCAGTATTTT
NA,TRBJ1-2,TRBV12-3/TRBV12-4,NA,CASSLSQGGYTF,TGTGCCAGCAGTTTATCTCAGGGTGGCTACACCTTC
NA,TRBJ2-3,TRBV2,NA,CASSRSRDLITDTQYF,TGTGCCAGCTCCCGAAGTAGGGACTTGATAACAGATACGCAGTATTTT
few,TRBJ2-7,TRBV4-1,TRBD2,CASSQEREGGEQYF,TGCGCCAGCAGCCAAGAAAGGGAGGGAGGCGAGCAGTACTTC
NA,TRBJ2-5,TRBV6-1,TRBD1,CASSLRGDRVETQYF,TGTGCCAGCAGCCTACGCGGGGACAGGGTGGAGACCCAGTACTTC
NA,TRBJ2-1,TRBV12-3/TRBV12-4,NA,CASSPPGEVNEQFF,TGTGCCAGCAGCCCACCAGGGGAAGTCAATGAGCAGTTCTTC
NA,TRBJ1-1,TRBV20-1,NA,CSARPTGLGTEAFF,TGCAGTGCTAGACCCACAGGGCTGGGCACTGAAGCTTTCTTT
many,TRBJ2-5,TRBV5-1,TRBD1,CASSFGQGGETQYF,TGCGCCAGCAGCTTCGGACAGGGAGGAGAGACCCAGTACTTC
NA,TRBJ2-5,TRBV10-1,NA,CASSEGALKTQYF,TGCGCCAGCAGTGAGGGGGCTCTGAAGACCCAGTACTTC
few,TRBJ2-7,TRBV9,NA,CASSVDGGLLYEQYF,TGTGCCAGCAGCGTAGATGGCGGCCTCCTATACGAGCAGTACTTC
NA,TRBJ2-2,TRBV6-2/TRBV6-3,NA,CASSFTTWSGTNTGELFF,TGTGCCAGCAGTTTTACGACTTGGTCCGGGACAAACACCGGGGAGCTGTTTTTT
NA,TRBJ1-2,TRBV7-9,TRBD1,CASSSGQDGDYGYTF,TGTGCCAGCAGCTCCGGACAGGACGGAGACTATGGCTACACCTTC
NA,TRBJ1-2,TRBV4-2,TRBD1,CASSQEGQGYYGYTF,TGTGCCAGCAGCCAAGAGGGACAGGGGTACTATGGCTACACCTTC